Shown below are 15 T cell receptor beta chains from a single sample sequenced in a study of CD8 T cells in ankylosing spondylitis. Overall study findings and caveats: Ankylosing spondylitis blood appeared to carry a characteristic TCR beta motif of several highly homologous variants.

In TCRdb, the 5' RACE reads were re-called with MiXCR into one record per CDR3 protein. The data show about 480,000 distinct CDR3 sequences, with under 20% seen just once and approximately 1% held by the top ten. For these TCRs, the target antigens are not known. Source material: blood, either unsorted or a sorted T cell fraction (not recorded which). Source of these receptors: a male donor with ankylosing spondylitis.

The table lists this clonotype with a few counts. This chain uses TRBV28 with TRBJ2-1; 9 nucleotides agree with TRBD1. The germline V gene encodes CDR1 MDHEN and CDR2 SYDVKM. V was clipped by 3 bases and J by 7 bases; unmatched bases: 10. This CDR3 spans 16 amino acids. The DNA of the CDR3 is TGTGCCAGCAGTTTGCCCGGGACAGGGACTCGGAATGAGCAGTTCTTC. It encodes CASSLPGTGTRNEQFF.

This clonotype was counted at least ten times. The chain joins TRBV20-1 to TRBJ2-7; the D gene is possibly TRBD2 (6 bases). The CDR3 is made up of 14 amino acids. CDR1 and CDR2 from the germline V gene are DFQATT and SNEGSKA (reference sequence). V was shortened by 2 bases and J by 3 bases, with 14 bases between the two germline ends. CDR3 nucleotide sequence: TGCAGTGCTAGACTACTAGCTCCCATCTACGAGCAGTACTTC. Amino acids: CSARLLAPIYEQYF.

The chain combines TRBV10-2 with TRBJ2-2; tentatively, D is TRBD1 or TRBD2 (5 bases each). Germline lookup yields CDR1 WSHSY and CDR2 SAAADI. The CDR3 spans 15 residues. V lost 0 bases, J lost 7 bases, and 12 bases lay in between. The CDR3 loop reads CASSESWGIGGELFF. The CDR3 coding sequence is TGCGCCAGCAGTGAGTCGTGGGGGATCGGCGGGGAGCTGTTTTTT.

This chain links TRBV28 with TRBJ1-5; the D is unclear. The germline V and J ends were trimmed by 3 bases and 6 bases, with 12 bases remaining between them. The CDR3 sequence is 14 residues long. Germline V gene sequence: CDR1 MDHEN, CDR2 SYDVKM. CDR3 sequence: CASSFPGSAQPQHF. The CDR3 DNA is TGTGCCAGCAGTTTCCCGGGGTCGGCTCAGCCCCAGCATTTT.

This clonotype was counted a few times. The chain combines TRBV20-1 with TRBJ2-1, with D perhaps matching TRBD1 or TRBD2 (5 bases each). Germline V gene sequence: CDR1 DFQATT, CDR2 SNEGSKA (reference sequence). The V end lost 6 bases, the J end lost 4 bases, and 10 bases lay between the germline ends. This CDR3 spans 12 amino acids. CDR3 DNA: TGCAGTGCCGGGGCGAATTACAATGAGCAGTTCTTC. Translating it yields CSAGANYNEQFF.

This clonotype was counted a few times. V and J are TRBV18 and TRBJ2-2; D unclear. CDR1 is KGHSH and CDR2 is LQKENI in the germline V gene. V dropped 6 bases and J dropped 2 bases, with 13 bases sitting between them. The CDR3 has 15 amino acids. For the CDR3, the DNA is TGTGCCAGCTCCCTGGGCCCAGTCAACACCGGGGAGCTGTTTTTT. It translates to CASSLGPVNTGELFF.

The chain carries TRBV27 and TRBJ1-1; 9 positions agree with TRBD1. Germline V gives CDR1 MNHEY, CDR2 SMNVEV (reference sequence). The J segment lost 3 bases and the V segment lost 6 bases, leaving 14 bases of the junction unmatched. This CDR3 comprises 17 residues. In DNA form, the CDR3 reads TGTGCCAGCAGAGCTCGACAGGGGGGAAGAGGGTACACTGAAGCTTTCTTT. Protein product: CASRARQGGRGYTEAFF.

The chain uses TRBV29-1 and TRBJ1-2, with D possibly matching TRBD1 (5 bases). Trimming took 7 bases from V and 6 from J, leaving 15 bases between them. The CDR3 has 12 residues. Germline values: CDR1 SQVTM, CDR2 ANQGSEA. CDR3 coding DNA: TGCAGCGGCGAGAGGACATTGGATGGCTACACCTTC. As protein: CSGERTLDGYTF.

This clonotype occurred a few times. The V and J genes are TRBV20-1 and TRBJ2-1; D remains unclear. V dropped 3 bases and J dropped 8 bases, with 17 bases sitting between them. The germline gives CDR1 DFQATT, CDR2 SNEGSKA (reference sequence). This CDR3 has 14 residues. The CDR3 protein is CSASGSIVGDEQFF. For the CDR3, the DNA is TGCAGTGCTAGCGGTTCTATAGTCGGCGATGAGCAGTTCTTC.

There are a few counts of this clonotype. This sequence joins TRBV6-5 and TRBJ1-4; D remains unclear. V was pared by 7 bases and J by 10 bases, with 22 bases between. The CDR3 runs 15 residues. Per the germline V gene, CDR1 is MNHEY and CDR2 is SVGAGI. The CDR3 here is CASKLGSGMGGKLFF. The CDR3 region has the DNA TGTGCCAGCAAGTTGGGGTCCGGGATGGGAGGAAAACTGTTTTTT.

This clonotype was observed a few times. V is TRBV6-2 or TRBV6-3 and J is TRBJ2-3, with 11 bases that match TRBD2. Germline trimming cut 4 bases from V and 3 bases from J; bases unmatched to any gene: 3. Germline V gene sequence: CDR1 MNHEY, CDR2 SVGEGT. This CDR3 comprises 15 residues. In DNA, the CDR3 is TGTGCCAGCAGTTTACTAGCGGGGGAAACAGATACGCAGTATTTT. This translates into CASSLLAGETDTQYF.

The table lists this clonotype with a few counts. The CDR3 sequence is CSATGQGAVNQPQHF. CDR3 bases: TGCAGTGCTACGGGACAGGGGGCTGTCAATCAGCCCCAGCATTTT. The chain combines TRBV20-1 with TRBJ1-5; TRBD1 aligns across 12 bases. The CDR3 totals 15 residues. From germline, CDR1 is DFQATT and CDR2 SNEGSKA (reference sequence). Unmatched junction bases numbered 4, after V lost 4 bases and J lost 3 bases.

This clonotype was counted between two and nine times. This sequence joins TRBV3-1 and TRBJ2-5; 8 bases line up with TRBD2. V shed 2 bases and J 7 bases; nucleotides not matched to a gene: 6. The CDR3 runs to 14 residues. The germline CDR1 and CDR2 sequences are LGHDT and YNNKEL (reference sequence). The CDR3 DNA reads TGTGCCAGCAGCCAATCGGGAGGGTTAGGGACCCAGTACTTC. It specifies CASSQSGGLGTQYF.

Here the CDR3 reads CASREYGNTIYF. CDR3 DNA: TGTGCCAGCCGGGAGTATGGAAACACCATATATTTT. The rearrangement joins TRBV6-1 to TRBJ1-3; no reliable D call. Germline assignment: CDR1 MNHNS and CDR2 SASEGT. This CDR3 region has 12 residues. V dropped 8 bases and J dropped 3 bases, with 8 bases sitting between them.

The table lists this clonotype with a few counts. This CDR3 reads CASSLGGLGHPSGNTIYF. The CDR3 DNA is TGTGCCAGCAGCTTAGGGGGACTTGGTCATCCCTCTGGAAACACCATATATTTT. The V and J genes are TRBV11-2 and TRBJ1-3; TRBD1 is a possible D gene (5 bases). Germline CDR1 is SGHAT and CDR2 is FQNNGV. The V and J ends lost 1 base and 0 bases respectively, with 16 bases between them. The CDR3 runs to 18 residues.